The 6 T cell receptor beta chains below come from one sample, sequenced in a study of tissue T cells after allogeneic stem cell transplantation. The assay was immunoSEQ multiplex PCR, and TCRdb's table has in-frame clones only and misses some. Here the sample spans more than 10,000 clones, 35% to 45% being singletons. Sample time point: mouse harvest day 7 after allogeneic transplant. Tail vein injection delivered 10^7 T-cell-depleted bone marrow cells and 10^6 splenic CD5+ T cells. The sample was skin. The receptors here all came from a female BALB/c mouse given C57BL/6 T cells with graft-versus-host disease after an allogeneic hematopoietic cell transplant.

As concerns this clone: Gene names and germline refer to mouse. Read coverage stops 1 residue before the CDR3 terminus; the germline J gene supplies the remainder. The rearrangement uses TRBV1 and TRBJ1-6, with unresolved D. TRBJ1-6 is assigned to the ORF class and has an uncertain function. CDR1 NSQYPW and CDR2 LRSPGD come from the germline V gene (reference sequence). Trimming stripped 6 bases from V and 0 bases from J, with 9 bases between. The CDR3 is 15 amino acids. The CDR3 loop is CTCRPANSYNSPLYF. The CDR3 bases that were read are TGCACCTGCAGGCCAGCTAATTCCTATAATTCGCCCCTCTAC.

This clone counts as medium-sized. Mouse gene names and germline throughout. The read terminates 1 residue ahead of where the CDR3 ends, so the germline J gene completes it. The chain carries TRBV26 and TRBJ2-7; 8 bases are a match to TRBD1. The V and J ends lost 4 bases and 7 bases, in that order; junction bases with no gene match: 3. This CDR3 contains 12 residues. Germline V gene sequence: CDR1 KGHPV, CDR2 FQNQEV (reference sequence). The CDR3: CASSPTGDEQYF. The CDR3 bases that were read are TGTGCCAGCAGTCCGACAGGGGACGAACAGTAC.

By share, this clone ranks as medium-sized (0.01 to 0.1%). Gene and germline names: mouse. From the germline J gene comes the end of the CDR3, since the read stops 1 residue before it. The rearrangement uses TRBV26 and TRBJ2-7; D might be TRBD1 or TRBD2, each matching 6 bases. This CDR3 region has 13 residues. Germline-derived CDR1 and CDR2 are KGHPV and FQNQEV (reference sequence). V dropped 3 bases and J dropped 2 bases, with 8 bases sitting between them. The DNA read from the CDR3 is TGTGCCAGCAGTCTCGGGGGCGCCTATGAACAGTAC. It yields the protein CASSLGGAYEQY. The full-length CDR3 reads as CASSLGGAYEQYF.

This clone was found a few times. Each gene name is a mouse one. The CDR3 extends 1 residue past the end of the read, so its final part is completed from the germline J gene. The chain combines TRBV15 with TRBJ2-7; no clear D gene. From germline, CDR1 is SGHND and CDR2 FRSKSL. The V end was cut by 3 bases, the J end by 0 bases, with 3 bases between. CDR3 size: 12 residues. The sequenced CDR3 bases are TGTGCCAGCAGTTTGCTCTCCTATGAACAGTAC. Residues: CASSLLSYEQY. The CDR3 as a whole reads CASSLLSYEQYF.

This clone was observed a handful of times. Gene names denote mouse genes. Sequencing ends 1 residue short of the CDR3 end; the germline J gene provides the rest. J is TRBJ1-2 and V is TRBV2; no definite D call. The germline gives CDR1 LGHNA, CDR2 YSYQKL. The CDR3 has 14 amino acids. V lost 0 bases to trimming and J lost 0 bases, with 5 bases between them. CDR3 DNA (partial): TGTGCCAGCAGCCAAGATAGAGCAAACTCCGACTACACC. Its translation: CASSQDRANSDYT. From start to end, the CDR3 is CASSQDRANSDYTF.

Comment on this clone: The gene symbols are mouse symbols. The read gets to within 1 residue of the CDR3 end, and the germline J gene fills in the rest. The chain has TRBV26 and TRBJ1-2; D call uncertain. This CDR3 region has 11 residues. The V gene's germline CDR1 is KGHPV and CDR2 FQNQEV (reference sequence). V lost 4 bases to trimming and J lost 3 bases, with 3 bases between them. The CDR3 is CASSQDSDYTF. The CDR3 bases that were read are TGTGCCAGCAGTCAGGACTCCGACTACACC.